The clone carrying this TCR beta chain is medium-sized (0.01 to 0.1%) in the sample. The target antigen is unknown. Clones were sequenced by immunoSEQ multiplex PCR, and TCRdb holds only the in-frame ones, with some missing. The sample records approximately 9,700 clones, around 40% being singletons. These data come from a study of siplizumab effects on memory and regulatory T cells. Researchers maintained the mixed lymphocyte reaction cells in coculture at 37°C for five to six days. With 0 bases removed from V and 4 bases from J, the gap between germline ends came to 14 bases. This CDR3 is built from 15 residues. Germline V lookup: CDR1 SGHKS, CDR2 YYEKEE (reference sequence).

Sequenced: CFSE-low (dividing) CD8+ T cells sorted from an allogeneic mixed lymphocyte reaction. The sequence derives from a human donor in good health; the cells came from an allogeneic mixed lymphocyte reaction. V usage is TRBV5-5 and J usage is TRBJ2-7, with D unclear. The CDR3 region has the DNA TGTGCCAGCAGCTTGGAAGGGCCCCGAGAGTACGAGCAGTACTTC. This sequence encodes CASSLEGPREYEQYF.